This section outlines one T cell receptor beta chain sequence together with its context. The data belong to a study of cytomegalovirus exposure and HLA in healthy donors. J was trimmed by 7 bases and V by 4 bases; bases with no gene match: 8. From germline, CDR1 is SGHDT and CDR2 YYEEEE. This CDR3 contains 16 residues. Amplification used 60 Vbeta primers and 13 Jbeta primers. Profiling relied on immunoSEQ multiplex PCR, and the TCRdb table lists in-frame clones only, not all of them. The sample yields around 130,000 clones, about four fifths seen once. This TCR came from a man aged 25-40 years in good health and CMV-seronegative. What was sequenced was PBMCs. The chain carries TRBV5-6 and TRBJ2-1; TRBD2 aligns across 13 bases. The CDR3 nucleotides are TGTGCCAGCAGCCTCCGGACTAGCGGGAGTCGGAATGAGCAGTTCTTC. Translated: CASSLRTSGSRNEQFF.